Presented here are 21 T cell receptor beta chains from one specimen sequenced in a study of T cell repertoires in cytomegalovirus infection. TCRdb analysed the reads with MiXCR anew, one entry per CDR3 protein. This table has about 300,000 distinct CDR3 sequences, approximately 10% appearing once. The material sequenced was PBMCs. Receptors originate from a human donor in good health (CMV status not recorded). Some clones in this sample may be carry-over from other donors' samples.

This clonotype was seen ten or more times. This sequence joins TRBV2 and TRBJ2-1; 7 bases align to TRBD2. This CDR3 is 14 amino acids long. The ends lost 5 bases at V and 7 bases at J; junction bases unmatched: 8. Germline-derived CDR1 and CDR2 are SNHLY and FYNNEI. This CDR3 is CASSPRTGGNEQFF. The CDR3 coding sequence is TGTGCCAGCAGTCCCCGGACGGGGGGAAATGAGCAGTTCTTC.

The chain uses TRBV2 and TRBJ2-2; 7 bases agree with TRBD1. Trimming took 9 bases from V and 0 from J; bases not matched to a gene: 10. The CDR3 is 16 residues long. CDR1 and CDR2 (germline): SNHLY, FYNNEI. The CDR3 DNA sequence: TGTGCCAGAAAGGGGGCGAGACACGCGAACACCGGGGAGCTGTTTTTT. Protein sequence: CARKGARHANTGELFF. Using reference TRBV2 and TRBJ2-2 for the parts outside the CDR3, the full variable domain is EPEVTQTPSHQVTQMGQEVILRCVPISNHLYFYWYRQILGQKVEFLVSFYNNEISEKSEIFDDQFSVERPDGSNFTLKIRSTKLEDSAMYFCARKGARHANTGELFFGEGSRLTVL.

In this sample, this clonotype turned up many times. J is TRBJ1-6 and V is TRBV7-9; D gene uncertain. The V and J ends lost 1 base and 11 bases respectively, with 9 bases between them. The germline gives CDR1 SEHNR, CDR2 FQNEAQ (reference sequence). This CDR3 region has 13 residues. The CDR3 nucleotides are TGTGCCAGCAGCTTAGATGTTGAGGCACCCCTCCACTTT. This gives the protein CASSLDVEAPLHF.

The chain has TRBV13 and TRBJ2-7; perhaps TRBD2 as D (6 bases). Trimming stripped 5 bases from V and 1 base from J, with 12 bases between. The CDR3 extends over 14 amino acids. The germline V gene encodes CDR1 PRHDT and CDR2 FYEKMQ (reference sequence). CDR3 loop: CASSGVGTSYEQYF. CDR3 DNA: TGTGCCAGCAGCGGAGTGGGGACTTCCTACGAGCAGTACTTC.

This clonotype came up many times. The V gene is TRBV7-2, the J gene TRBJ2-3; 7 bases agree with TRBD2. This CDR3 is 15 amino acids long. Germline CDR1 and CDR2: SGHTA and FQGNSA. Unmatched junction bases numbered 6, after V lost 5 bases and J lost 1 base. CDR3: CASSRWDYGTDTQYF. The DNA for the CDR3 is TGTGCCAGCAGCCGCTGGGACTATGGCACAGATACGCAGTATTTT.

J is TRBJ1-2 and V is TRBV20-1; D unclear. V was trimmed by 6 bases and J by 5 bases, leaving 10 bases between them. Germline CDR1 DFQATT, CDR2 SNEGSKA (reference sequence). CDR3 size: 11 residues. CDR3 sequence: CSAPGPYGYTF. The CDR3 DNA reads TGCAGTGCCCCGGGCCCTTATGGCTACACCTTC.

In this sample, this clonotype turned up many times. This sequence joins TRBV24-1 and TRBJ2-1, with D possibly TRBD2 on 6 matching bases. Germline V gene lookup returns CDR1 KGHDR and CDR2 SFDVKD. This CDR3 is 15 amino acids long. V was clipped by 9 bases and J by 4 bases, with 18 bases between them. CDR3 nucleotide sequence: TGTGCCACCGCCAAGGGGACGGGGGTATACAATGAGCAGTTCTTC. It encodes CATAKGTGVYNEQFF.

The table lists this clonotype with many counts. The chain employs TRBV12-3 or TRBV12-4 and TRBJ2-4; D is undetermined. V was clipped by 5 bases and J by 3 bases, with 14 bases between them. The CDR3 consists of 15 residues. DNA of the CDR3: TGTGCCAGCAGTACCACAGCTAAACTCAAAAACATTCAGTACTTC. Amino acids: CASSTTAKLKNIQYF.

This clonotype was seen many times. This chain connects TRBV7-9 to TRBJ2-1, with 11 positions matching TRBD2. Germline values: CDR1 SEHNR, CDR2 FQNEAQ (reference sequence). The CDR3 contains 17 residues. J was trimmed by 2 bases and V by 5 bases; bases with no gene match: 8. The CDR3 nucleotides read TGTGCCAGCAGCCATCTACTTAGCGGGGGGGCCTACAATGAGCAGTTCTTC. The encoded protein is CASSHLLSGGAYNEQFF.

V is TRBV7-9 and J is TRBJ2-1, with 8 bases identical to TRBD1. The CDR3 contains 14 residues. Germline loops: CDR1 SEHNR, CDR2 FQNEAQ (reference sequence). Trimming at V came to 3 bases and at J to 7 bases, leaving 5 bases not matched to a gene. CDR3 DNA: TGTGCCAGCAGCTTCCAGACAGGGGCTAATGAGCAGTTCTTC. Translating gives CASSFQTGANEQFF.

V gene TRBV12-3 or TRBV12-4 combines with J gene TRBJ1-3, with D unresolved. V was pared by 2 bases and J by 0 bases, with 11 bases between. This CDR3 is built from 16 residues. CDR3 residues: CASSLFRASSGNTIYF. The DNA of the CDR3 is TGTGCCAGCAGTTTATTCCGGGCCAGCTCTGGAAACACCATATATTTT.

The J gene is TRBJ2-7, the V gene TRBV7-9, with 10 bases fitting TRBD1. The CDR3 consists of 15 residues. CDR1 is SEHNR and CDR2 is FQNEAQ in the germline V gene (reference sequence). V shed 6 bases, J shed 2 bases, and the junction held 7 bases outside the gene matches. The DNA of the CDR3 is TGTGCCAGCAGACCAACTGGACAGGGGGCCTACGAGCAGTACTTC. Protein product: CASRPTGQGAYEQYF.

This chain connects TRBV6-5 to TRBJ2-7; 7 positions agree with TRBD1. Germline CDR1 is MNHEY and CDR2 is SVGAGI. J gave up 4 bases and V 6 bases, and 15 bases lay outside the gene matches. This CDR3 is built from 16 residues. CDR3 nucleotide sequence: TGTGCCAGCAGCCCCCAAGGGGTAGGGGGCGGGTACGAGCAGTACTTC. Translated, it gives CASSPQGVGGGYEQYF.

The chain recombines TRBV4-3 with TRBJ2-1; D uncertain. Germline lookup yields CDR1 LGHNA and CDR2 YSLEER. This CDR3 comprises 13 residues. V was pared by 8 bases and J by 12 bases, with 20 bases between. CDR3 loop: CASGPSDGLGQFF. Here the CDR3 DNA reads TGCGCCAGCGGCCCGTCGGACGGATTGGGGCAGTTCTTC.

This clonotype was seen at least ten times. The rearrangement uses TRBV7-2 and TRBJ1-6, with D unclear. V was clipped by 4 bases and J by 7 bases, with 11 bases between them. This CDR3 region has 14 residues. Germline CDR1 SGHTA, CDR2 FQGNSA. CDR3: CASSYRDQNSPLHF. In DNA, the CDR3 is TGTGCCAGCAGCTACCGGGATCAAAATTCACCCCTCCACTTT.

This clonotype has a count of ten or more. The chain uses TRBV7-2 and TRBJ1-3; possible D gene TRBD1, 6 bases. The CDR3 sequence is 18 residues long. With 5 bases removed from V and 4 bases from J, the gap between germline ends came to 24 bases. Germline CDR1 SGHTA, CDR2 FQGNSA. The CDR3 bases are TGTGCCAGCAGCAAAGATGGGGAACGAAACAGGGTCGGAAACACCATATATTTT. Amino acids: CASSKDGERNRVGNTIYF.

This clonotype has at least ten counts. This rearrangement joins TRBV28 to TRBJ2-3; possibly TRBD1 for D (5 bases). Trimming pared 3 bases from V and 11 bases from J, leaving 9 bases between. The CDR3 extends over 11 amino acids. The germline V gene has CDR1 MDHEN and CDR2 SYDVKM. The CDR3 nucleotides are TGTGCCAGCAGTTTTTTAGGGGAGCAGTATTTT. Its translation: CASSFLGEQYF.

Written as DNA, the CDR3 is TGTGCCAGCAGTTTACCCCGAGCTGGGGGCGCGGGCAATCAGCCCCAGCATTTT. It encodes CASSLPRAGGAGNQPQHF. This chain uses TRBV28 with TRBJ1-5; tentative D call: TRBD1 (6 bases). Germline V gives CDR1 MDHEN, CDR2 SYDVKM. V was trimmed by 2 bases and J by 2 bases, leaving 19 bases between them. The CDR3 totals 18 residues.

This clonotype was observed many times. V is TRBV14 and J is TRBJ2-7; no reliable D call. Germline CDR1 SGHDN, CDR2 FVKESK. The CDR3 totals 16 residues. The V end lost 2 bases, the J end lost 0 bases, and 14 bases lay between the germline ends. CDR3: CASSQPEGCPSYEQYV. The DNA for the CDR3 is TGTGCCAGCAGCCAACCAGAAGGTTGTCCCTCCTACGAGCAGTACGTC.

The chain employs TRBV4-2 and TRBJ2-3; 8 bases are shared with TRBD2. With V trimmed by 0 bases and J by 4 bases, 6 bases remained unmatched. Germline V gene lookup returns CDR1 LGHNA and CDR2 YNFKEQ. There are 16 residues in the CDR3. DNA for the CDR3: TGTGCCAGCAGCCAAGATACGGGGGGGAGGGCAGATACGCAGTATTTT. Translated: CASSQDTGGRADTQYF.

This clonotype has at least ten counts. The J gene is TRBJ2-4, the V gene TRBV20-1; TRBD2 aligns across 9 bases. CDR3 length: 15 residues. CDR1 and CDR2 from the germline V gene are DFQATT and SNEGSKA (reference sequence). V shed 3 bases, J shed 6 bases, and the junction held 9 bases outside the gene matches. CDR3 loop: CSASEGTSILNIQYF. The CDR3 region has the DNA TGCAGTGCTAGTGAAGGGACTAGCATTTTAAACATTCAGTACTTC.